This record looks at one T cell receptor beta chain sequence and its context. Its antigen is as yet unknown. One entry per CDR3 protein, called by TCRdb with MiXCR from the reads. The sample holds about half a million distinct CDR3 sequences, roughly a third seen once. This specimen belongs to a study of T cell repertoires in cytomegalovirus infection. Germline-derived CDR1 and CDR2 are SGHNT and YENEEA. The V gene lost 5 bases and the J gene lost 3 bases, with 20 bases spanning the gap. This CDR3 has 16 residues. Sequenced here: cultured PBMCs, sampled from culture after CMV antigen stimulation. The chain employs TRBV11-3 and TRBJ2-7, with TRBD2 as a possible D gene (6 bases). The receptor was isolated from a human donor in good health (CMV status not recorded). Some clones in this sample may be carry-over from other donors' samples. This chain's CDR3 is CASSPFGGSGNYEQYF. The CDR3 DNA reads TGTGCCAGCAGCCCTTTTGGAGGGTCAGGCAACTACGAGCAGTACTTC.